This entry lists 16 T cell receptor beta chains sequenced from one sample in a study of blood T cell repertoires in COVID-19. Produced via immunoSEQ multiplex PCR; TCRdb's table is partial and in-frame only. Of over 110,000 clones detected, more than 60% appear once; the ten largest clones hold roughly 2%. Sequencing input: peripheral blood. These receptors came from a woman aged 55 to 70 with acute or convalescent COVID-19.

This clone was detected many times. The V and J genes are TRBV30 and TRBJ2-7; 8 bases align to TRBD2. CDR3 length: 14 amino acids. Germline trimming cut 0 bases from V and 4 bases from J; bases unmatched to any gene: 5. Germline CDR1 GTSNPN, CDR2 SVGIG (reference sequence). In DNA form, the CDR3 reads TGTGCCTGGAGTGTAGAGGGGACTAGGTACGAGCAGTACTTC. Translated, it gives CAWSVEGTRYEQYF.

The rearrangement uses TRBV28 and TRBJ1-1; D unclear. Germline V lookup: CDR1 MDHEN, CDR2 SYDVKM. Trimming shortened V by 6 bases and J by 7 bases, and 12 bases separated the two germline ends. This CDR3 has 12 amino acids. The CDR3 bases are TGTGCCAGCAGGGTAAACTACGGTGAAGCTTTCTTT. This codes for CASRVNYGEAFF.

This sequence joins TRBV3-1 (or the pseudogene TRBV3-2) and TRBJ1-4; the match to TRBD1 covers 7 bases. The V segment lost 6 bases and the J segment 3 bases; nucleotides outside the gene matches: 7. This CDR3 has 15 amino acids. CDR1 LGHDT and CDR2 YNNKEL come from the germline V gene (reference sequence). For the CDR3, the DNA is TGTGCCAGCAGTCCCGAGGGGACAGCTAATGAAAAACTGTTTTTT. Protein: CASSPEGTANEKLFF.

This rearrangement joins TRBV3-1 (or the pseudogene TRBV3-2) to TRBJ2-5; 10 bases are shared with TRBD2. Trimming removed 4 bases from V and 6 bases from J; junction bases left unmatched: 20. The CDR3 loop spans 19 amino acids. Germline V CDR1 and CDR2: LGHDT, YNNKEL (reference sequence). CDR3 sequence reads: CASSPEGSGRMFSGKTQYF. The CDR3 DNA reads TGTGCCAGCAGCCCGGAGGGTAGCGGGAGGATGTTTAGTGGGAAGACCCAGTACTTC.

This clone occurred a few times. V and J are TRBV5-1 and TRBJ2-7; 8 nucleotides align to TRBD2. With 0 bases clipped from V and 3 bases from J, the junction kept 2 bases outside the gene matches. Germline loops: CDR1 SGHRS, CDR2 YFSETQ. The CDR3 extends over 14 amino acids. CDR3 sequence reads: CASSLGSGSYEQYF. The CDR3 DNA is TGCGCCAGCAGCTTGGGAAGCGGGAGCTACGAGCAGTACTTC.

The chain employs TRBV24-1 and TRBJ2-1; 12 bases fit TRBD2. The CDR3 is made up of 19 amino acids. CDR1 KGHDR and CDR2 SFDVKD come from the germline V gene. The V gene end was trimmed by 3 bases and the J gene end by 2 bases; junction bases not matched to a gene: 10. The CDR3 here is CATSDRGTSGLGPYNEQFF. In nucleotides, the CDR3 is TGTGCCACCAGTGATAGGGGGACTAGCGGGTTAGGCCCCTACAATGAGCAGTTCTTC.

This clone was observed a few times. The V call is TRBV4-1, the J call TRBJ1-3; 7 positions match TRBD1. The V and J ends lost 2 bases and 8 bases, in that order; junction bases with no gene match: 9. Germline assignment: CDR1 MGHRA and CDR2 YSYEKL. The CDR3 totals 15 residues. In nucleotides, the CDR3 is TGCGCCAGCAGCCAACGGTCGGACCAGGGGGACACCATATATTTT. It codes for CASSQRSDQGDTIYF.

The V call is TRBV10-1, the J call TRBJ2-1, with 7 bases aligning to TRBD1. CDR1 is WNHNN and CDR2 is SYGVQD in the germline V gene (reference sequence). Trimming removed 7 bases from V and 4 bases from J; junction bases left unmatched: 34. The CDR3 runs 23 residues. The CDR3 DNA reads TGCGCCAGCATCCCACAGGGGCCAGTTAGAGGGACCCTACTTCCCCGACCTTACAATGAGCAGTTCTTC. Translated, it gives CASIPQGPVRGTLLPRPYNEQFF.

This rearrangement joins TRBV28 to TRBJ2-3; the match to TRBD2 covers 14 bases. V shed 7 bases and J 1 base; nucleotides not matched to a gene: 7. The CDR3 runs to 17 residues. Germline V gene sequence: CDR1 MDHEN, CDR2 SYDVKM. The CDR3 reads CASTGLAGGGGTDTQYF. DNA of the CDR3: TGTGCCAGCACCGGACTAGCGGGAGGCGGGGGCACAGATACGCAGTATTTT. The full variable domain, in which reference TRBV28 and TRBJ2-3 provide the parts outside the CDR3, is DVKVTQSSRYLVKRTGEKVFLECVQDMDHENMFWYRQDPGLGLRLIYFSYDVKMKEKGDIPEGYSVSREKKERFSLILESASTNQTSMYLCASTGLAGGGGTDTQYFGPGTRLTVL.

This rearrangement joins TRBV28 to TRBJ2-5; D is perhaps TRBD1 (6 bases). Trimming left V 7 bases short and J 5 bases short, with 17 bases between. The CDR3 has 14 amino acids. From germline, CDR1 is MDHEN and CDR2 SYDVKM. CDR3 loop: CASTNSGTPETQYF. As DNA, the CDR3 is TGTGCCAGCACCAACTCCGGGACACCGGAGACCCAGTACTTC.

The rearrangement uses TRBV14 and TRBJ2-5; D perhaps matches TRBD2 (5 bases). This CDR3 contains 14 residues. Looked up from germline, CDR1 is SGHDN and CDR2 is FVKESK. V was pared by 2 bases and J by 4 bases, with 11 bases between. Here the CDR3 reads CASSQIGSVETQYF. CDR3 nucleotide sequence: TGTGCCAGCAGCCAAATAGGGAGTGTAGAGACCCAGTACTTC.

There are a few counts of this clone. The J gene is TRBJ2-7, the V gene TRBV15; possible D gene TRBD2, 6 bases. Germline-derived CDR1 and CDR2 are LNHNV and YYDKDF (reference sequence). V was cut by 0 bases and J by 3 bases, with 12 bases left in between. CDR3 length equals 15 residues. CDR3 sequence reads: CATSREGAGNYEQYF. The CDR3, as DNA: TGTGCCACCAGCAGAGAGGGAGCGGGTAACTACGAGCAGTACTTC.

This clone turned up a few times. The rearrangement uses TRBV9 and TRBJ2-5; a weak D match, TRBD2 (5 bases). Germline V gene lookup returns CDR1 SGDLS and CDR2 YYNGEE. Trimming cost V 0 bases and J 5 bases, with 8 bases left between them. This CDR3 region has 13 residues. The CDR3 DNA is TGTGCCAGCAGCGTAGCGGGGTGGGAGACCCAGTACTTC. Its protein is CASSVAGWETQYF.

This clone was seen only once. The V gene is TRBV28, the J gene TRBJ1-1; D remains unclear. The CDR3 covers 14 residues. Germline CDR1 MDHEN, CDR2 SYDVKM. V lost 3 bases and J lost 4, with 12 bases in between. The CDR3 loop is CASSFGGASTEAFF. Written as DNA, the CDR3 is TGTGCCAGCAGTTTCGGAGGAGCGTCCACTGAAGCTTTCTTT.

This clone appeared a single time. This chain links TRBV3-1 (or the pseudogene TRBV3-2) with TRBJ2-7; 10 bases agree with TRBD2. V shed 0 bases, J shed 6 bases, and the junction held 5 bases outside the gene matches. CDR1 LGHDT and CDR2 YNNKEL come from the germline V gene (reference sequence). This CDR3 is 15 amino acids long. CDR3 coding DNA: TGTGCCAGCAGCCAAGAAGTTCTAGCGGGAGCCGAGCAGTACTTC. Its translation: CASSQEVLAGAEQYF.

The chain has TRBV7-6 and TRBJ2-5, with TRBD1 as a possible D gene (5 bases). Trimming cost V 1 base and J 1 base, with 10 bases left between them. Germline CDR1 SGHVS, CDR2 FNYEAQ. The CDR3 covers 15 residues. Here the CDR3 DNA reads TGTGCCAGCAGCTTAGTTCCAGGGTTCCAAGAGACCCAGTACTTC. Amino acid sequence: CASSLVPGFQETQYF.